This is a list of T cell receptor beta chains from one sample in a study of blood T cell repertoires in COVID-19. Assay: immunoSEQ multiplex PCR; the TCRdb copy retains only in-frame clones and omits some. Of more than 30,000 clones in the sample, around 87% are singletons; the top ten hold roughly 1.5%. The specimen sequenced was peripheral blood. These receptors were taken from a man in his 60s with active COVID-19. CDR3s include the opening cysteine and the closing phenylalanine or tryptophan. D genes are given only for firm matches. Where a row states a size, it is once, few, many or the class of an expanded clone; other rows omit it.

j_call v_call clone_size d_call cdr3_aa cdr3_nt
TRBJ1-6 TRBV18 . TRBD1 CASSPGEGGVGSPLHF TGTGCCAGCTCCCCGGGGGAAGGGGGCGTCGGTTCACCCCTCCACTTT
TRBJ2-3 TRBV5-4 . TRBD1 CASSIGQGVPDTQYF TGTGCCAGCAGCATAGGACAGGGGGTACCAGATACGCAGTATTTT
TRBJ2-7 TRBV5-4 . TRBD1 CASSFGPGQLYEQYF TGTGCCAGCAGCTTTGGGCCGGGACAGCTCTACGAGCAGTACTTC
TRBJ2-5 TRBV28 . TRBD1 CASSLYRGYQETQYF TGTGCCAGCAGTTTATACAGGGGGTACCAAGAGACCCAGTACTTC
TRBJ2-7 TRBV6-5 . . CASSYSYGDSYEQYF TGTGCCAGCAGTTACTCATACGGGGACTCCTACGAGCAGTACTTC
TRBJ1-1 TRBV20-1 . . CSATRGTEAFF TGCAGTGCTACCCGGGGCACTGAAGCTTTCTTT
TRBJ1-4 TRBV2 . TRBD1 CASGGQGPNSVREKLFF TGTGCCAGCGGGGGACAGGGCCCTAACAGTGTGCGTGAAAAACTGTTTTTT
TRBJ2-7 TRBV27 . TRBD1 CASSSPFRTGGGRYEQYF TGTGCCAGCAGTTCCCCCTTCAGGACAGGGGGTGGACGCTACGAGCAGTACTTC
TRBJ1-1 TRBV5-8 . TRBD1 CASSTPGGWTEAFF TGTGCCAGCAGTACTCCAGGGGGCTGGACTGAAGCTTTCTTT
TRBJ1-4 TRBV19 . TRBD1 CASNDRGLGTNEKLFF TGTGCCAGTAACGACAGGGGGCTTGGAACTAATGAAAAACTGTTTTTT
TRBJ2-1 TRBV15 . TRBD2 CATSSRPAGGRDEQFF TGTGCCACCAGCAGCCGCCCAGCGGGGGGCAGGGATGAGCAGTTCTTC
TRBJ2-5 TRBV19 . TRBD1 CATNSGTGILETQYF TGTGCCACCAACTCCGGGACAGGGATCTTGGAGACCCAGTACTTC
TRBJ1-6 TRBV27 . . CASSFRERSSPLHF TGTGCCAGCAGTTTCCGGGAGAGGAGTTCACCCCTCCACTTT
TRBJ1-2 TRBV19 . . CASSISAPDTLTYGYTF TGTGCCAGTAGTATTTCCGCCCCGGACACATTAACCTATGGCTACACCTTC
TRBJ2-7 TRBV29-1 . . CSALRDFPDYEQYF TGCAGCGCCCTCCGTGACTTCCCGGATTACGAGCAGTACTTC
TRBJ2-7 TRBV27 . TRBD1 CASRDSGQPSYEQYF TGTGCCAGCAGAGACTCGGGACAGCCCTCCTACGAGCAGTACTTC
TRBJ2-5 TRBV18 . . CASSGLQETQYF TGTGCCAGCTCAGGCCTCCAAGAGACCCAGTACTTC
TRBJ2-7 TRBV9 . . CASSVGIGLYEQYF TGTGCCAGCAGCGTAGGAATTGGACTCTACGAGCAGTACTTC
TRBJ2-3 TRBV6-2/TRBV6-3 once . CASSYQAYTQYF TGTGCCAGCAGTTACCAGGCTTATACGCAGTATTTT
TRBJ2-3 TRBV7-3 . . CASSLRGSTDTQYF TGTGCCAGCAGTCTCCGGGGGAGCACAGATACGCAGTATTTT
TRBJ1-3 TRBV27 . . CASFVELNSGNTIYF TGTGCCAGCTTCGTAGAGTTAAACTCTGGAAACACCATATATTTT
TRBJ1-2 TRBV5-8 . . CASSRGEINYGYTF TGTGCCAGCAGCCGGGGAGAGATTAACTATGGCTACACCTTC
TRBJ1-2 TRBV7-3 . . CASSFGRRGYGYTF TGTGCCAGCAGCTTCGGCAGGAGAGGGTATGGCTACACCTTC
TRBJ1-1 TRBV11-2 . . CASSRSPAEAFF TGTGCCAGCAGCCGTAGCCCAGCTGAAGCTTTCTTT
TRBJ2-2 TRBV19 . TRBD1 CASSLRDRVTGELFF TGTGCCAGTAGCCTCCGGGACAGGGTGACCGGGGAGCTGTTTTTT
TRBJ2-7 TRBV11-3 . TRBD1 CASSSGGRYYEQYF TGTGCCAGCAGCTCAGGGGGACGGTACTACGAGCAGTACTTC
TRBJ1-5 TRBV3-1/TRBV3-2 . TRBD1 CASSQHRDRAANSNQPQHF TGTGCCAGCAGCCAACATAGGGACAGGGCAGCTAATAGCAATCAGCCCCAGCATTTT
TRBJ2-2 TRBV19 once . CASSRPGSGELFF TGTGCCAGTAGTCGTCCGGGATCCGGGGAGCTGTTTTTT
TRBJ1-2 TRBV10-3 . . CAIREGRNYGYTF TGTGCCATCCGTGAGGGGCGCAACTATGGCTACACCTTC
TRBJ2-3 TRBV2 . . CASSERGGTWNTDTQYF TGTGCCAGCAGTGAAAGGGGGGGCACGTGGAACACAGATACGCAGTATTTT
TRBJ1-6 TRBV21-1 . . CASSNAFRPYNSPLHF TGTGCCAGCAGCAATGCCTTCAGGCCCTATAATTCACCCCTCCACTTT
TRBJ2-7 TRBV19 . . CASSPRTAYEQYF TGTGCCAGTAGTCCGCGGACAGCCTACGAGCAGTACTTC
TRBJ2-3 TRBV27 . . CASSLAGYTDTQYF TGTGCCAGCAGTTTAGCAGGTTACACAGATACGCAGTATTTT
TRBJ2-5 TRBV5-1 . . CASRVGRNQETQYF TGCGCCAGCAGAGTGGGGAGAAACCAAGAGACCCAGTACTTC
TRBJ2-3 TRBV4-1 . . CASSLLVSDTQYF TGCGCCAGCAGCCTCCTCGTTTCCGATACGCAGTATTTT
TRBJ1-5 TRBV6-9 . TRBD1 CASDLTGGNQPQHF TGTGCCAGCGACCTTACAGGGGGCAATCAGCCCCAGCATTTT
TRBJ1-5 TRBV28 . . CASTPLALNQPQHF TGTGCCAGCACCCCCCTGGCCTTAAATCAGCCCCAGCATTTT
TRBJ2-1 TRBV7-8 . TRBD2 CASSLRLALSGEQFF TGTGCCAGCAGCCTCCGACTAGCCCTCTCGGGTGAGCAGTTCTTC
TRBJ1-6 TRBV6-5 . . CASSYSQFAPLHF TGTGCCAGCAGTTACTCCCAGTTTGCACCCCTCCACTTT
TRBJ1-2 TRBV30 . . CAWSVDYGYTF TGTGCCTGGAGTGTCGACTATGGCTACACCTTC
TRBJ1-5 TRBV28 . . CASSFTGRVQPQHF TGTGCCAGCAGTTTTACGGGGAGGGTGCAGCCCCAGCATTTT
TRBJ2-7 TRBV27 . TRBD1 CASSSTGTARLGQYF TGTGCCAGCAGTTCAACCGGGACAGCCAGACTGGGGCAGTACTTC
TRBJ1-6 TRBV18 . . CASSPPGGYKSPLHF TGTGCCAGCTCACCACCGGGGGGTTATAAGTCACCCCTCCACTTT
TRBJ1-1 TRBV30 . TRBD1 CACDRGGTEAFF TGTGCCTGTGACAGGGGGGGCACTGAAGCTTTCTTT
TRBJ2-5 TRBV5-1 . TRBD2 CASSPGTSGGPLGETQYF TGCGCCAGCAGCCCGGGGACTAGCGGGGGGCCCCTCGGGGAGACCCAGTACTTC
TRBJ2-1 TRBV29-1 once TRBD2 CSGLQQWGGSEQFF TGCAGCGGCCTACAGCAATGGGGAGGGTCGGAGCAGTTCTTC
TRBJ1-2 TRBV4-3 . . CASSQDGGDYGYTF TGCGCCAGCAGCCAAGATGGAGGGGACTATGGCTACACCTTC
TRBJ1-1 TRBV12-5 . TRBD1 CASGPPAGGAFF TGTGCTAGTGGTCCTCCGGCAGGGGGAGCTTTCTTT
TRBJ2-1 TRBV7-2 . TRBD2 CASSPPLATGEQFF TGTGCCAGCAGCCCCCCACTAGCGACCGGTGAGCAGTTCTTC